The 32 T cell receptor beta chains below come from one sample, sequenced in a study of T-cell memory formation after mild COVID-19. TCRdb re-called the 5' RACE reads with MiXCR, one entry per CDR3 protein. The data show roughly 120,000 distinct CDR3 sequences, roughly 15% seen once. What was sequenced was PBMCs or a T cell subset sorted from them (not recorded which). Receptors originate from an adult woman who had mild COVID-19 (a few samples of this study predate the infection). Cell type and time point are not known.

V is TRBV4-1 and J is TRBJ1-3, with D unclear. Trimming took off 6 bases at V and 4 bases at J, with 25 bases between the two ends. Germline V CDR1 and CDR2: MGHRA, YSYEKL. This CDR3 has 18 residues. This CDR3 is CASRMVGVDTRGGNTIYF. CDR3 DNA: TGCGCCAGCAGAATGGTCGGAGTCGACACCCGAGGAGGAAACACCATATATTTT.

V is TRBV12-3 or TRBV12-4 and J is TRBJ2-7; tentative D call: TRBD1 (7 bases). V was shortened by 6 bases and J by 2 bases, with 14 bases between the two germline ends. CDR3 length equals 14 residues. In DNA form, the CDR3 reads TGTGCCAGCAGGGATCAGGGGGGACCCTACGAGCAGTACTTC. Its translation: CASRDQGGPYEQYF.

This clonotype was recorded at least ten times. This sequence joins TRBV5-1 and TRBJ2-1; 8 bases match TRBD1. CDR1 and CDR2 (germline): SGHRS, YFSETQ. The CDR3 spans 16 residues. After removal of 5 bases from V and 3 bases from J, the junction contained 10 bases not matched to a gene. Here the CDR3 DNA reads TGCGCCAGCAGGTCAAGGGGACAGGATGACTACAATGAGCAGTTCTTC. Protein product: CASRSRGQDDYNEQFF.

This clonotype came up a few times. Written as DNA, the CDR3 is TGTGCCAGCAGCATCACCGGGCCCCGGAGCTCCTACGAGCAGTACTTC. It codes for CASSITGPRSSYEQYF. The chain is built from TRBV7-9 and TRBJ2-7; D ambiguous. V shed 5 bases and J shed 0 bases, with 17 bases lying between them. Germline V gene data show CDR1 as SEHNR and CDR2 as FQNEAQ (reference sequence). There are 16 residues in the CDR3.

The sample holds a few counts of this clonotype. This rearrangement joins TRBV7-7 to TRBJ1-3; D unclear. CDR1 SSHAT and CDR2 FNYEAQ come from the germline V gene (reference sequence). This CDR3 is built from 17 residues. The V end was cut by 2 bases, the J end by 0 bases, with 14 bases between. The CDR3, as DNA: TGTGCCAGCAGCTTATTGTACCGGTTGGACTCTGGAAACACCATATATTTT. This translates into CASSLLYRLDSGNTIYF.

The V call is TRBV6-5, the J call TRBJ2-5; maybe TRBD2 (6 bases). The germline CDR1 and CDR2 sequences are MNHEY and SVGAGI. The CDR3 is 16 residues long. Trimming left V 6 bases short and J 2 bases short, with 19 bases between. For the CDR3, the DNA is TGTGCCAGCAGATCTAAGGGACTGGCTGTACAAGAGACCCAGTACTTC. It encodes CASRSKGLAVQETQYF.

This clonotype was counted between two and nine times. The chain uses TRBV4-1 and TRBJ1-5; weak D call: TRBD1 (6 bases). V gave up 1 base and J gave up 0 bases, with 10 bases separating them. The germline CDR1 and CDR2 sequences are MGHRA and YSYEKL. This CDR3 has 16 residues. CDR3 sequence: CASSQGTEYSNQPQHF. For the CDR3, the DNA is TGCGCCAGCAGCCAAGGGACAGAGTATAGCAATCAGCCCCAGCATTTT.

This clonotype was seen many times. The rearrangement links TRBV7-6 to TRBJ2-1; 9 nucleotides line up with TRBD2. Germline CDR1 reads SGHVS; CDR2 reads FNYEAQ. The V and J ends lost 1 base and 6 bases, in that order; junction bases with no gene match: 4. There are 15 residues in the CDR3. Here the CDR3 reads CASSLESRGGNEQFF. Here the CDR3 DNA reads TGTGCCAGCAGCTTAGAGTCGCGGGGGGGCAATGAGCAGTTCTTC.

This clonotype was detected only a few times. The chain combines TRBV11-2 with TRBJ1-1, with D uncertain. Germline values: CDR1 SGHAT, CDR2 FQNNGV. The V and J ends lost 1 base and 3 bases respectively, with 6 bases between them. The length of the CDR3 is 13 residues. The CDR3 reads CASSLGQDTEAFF. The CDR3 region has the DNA TGTGCCAGCAGCTTAGGTCAGGACACTGAAGCTTTCTTT.

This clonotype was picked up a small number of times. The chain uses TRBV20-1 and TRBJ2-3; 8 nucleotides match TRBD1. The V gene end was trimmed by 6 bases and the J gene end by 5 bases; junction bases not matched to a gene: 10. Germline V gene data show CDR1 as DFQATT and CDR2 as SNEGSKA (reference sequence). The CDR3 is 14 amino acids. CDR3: CSAPRQGRRDTQYF. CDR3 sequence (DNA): TGCAGTGCCCCGAGACAGGGGAGGCGAGATACGCAGTATTTT.

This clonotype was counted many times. The CDR3 sequence is CSVEEQVEQFF. CDR3 nucleotide sequence: TGCAGCGTTGAAGAACAGGTTGAGCAGTTCTTC. V gene TRBV29-1 combines with J gene TRBJ2-1, with D possibly matching TRBD1 (5 bases). The CDR3 sequence is 11 residues long. V lost 0 bases to trimming and J lost 9 bases, with 6 bases between them. CDR1 is SQVTM and CDR2 is ANQGSEA in the germline V gene.

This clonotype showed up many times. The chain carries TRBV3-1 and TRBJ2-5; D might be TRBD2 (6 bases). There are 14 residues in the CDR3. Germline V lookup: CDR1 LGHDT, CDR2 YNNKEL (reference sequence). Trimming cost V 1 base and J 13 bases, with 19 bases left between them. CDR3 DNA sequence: TGTGCCAGCAGCCAAGGTGGACCTGGACTATCTCTGTACTTC. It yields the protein CASSQGGPGLSLYF.

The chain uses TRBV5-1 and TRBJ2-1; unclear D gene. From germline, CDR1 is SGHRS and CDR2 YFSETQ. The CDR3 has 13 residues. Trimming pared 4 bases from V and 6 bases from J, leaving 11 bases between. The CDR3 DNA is TGCGCCAGCAGCCTACTCGAGGCCAATGAGCAGTTCTTC. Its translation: CASSLLEANEQFF.

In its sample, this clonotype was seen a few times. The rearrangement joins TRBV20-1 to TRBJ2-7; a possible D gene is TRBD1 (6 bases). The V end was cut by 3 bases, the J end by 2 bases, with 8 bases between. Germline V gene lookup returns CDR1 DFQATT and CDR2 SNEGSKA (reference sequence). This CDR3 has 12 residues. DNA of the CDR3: TGCAGTGCTAGGGACAGCCCCTACGAGCAGTACTTC. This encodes CSARDSPYEQYF.

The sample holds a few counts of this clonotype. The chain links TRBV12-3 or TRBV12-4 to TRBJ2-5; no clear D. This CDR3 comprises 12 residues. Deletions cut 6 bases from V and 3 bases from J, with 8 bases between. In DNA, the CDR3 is TGTGCCAGCAGCTCGGACGAAGAGACCCAGTACTTC. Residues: CASSSDEETQYF.

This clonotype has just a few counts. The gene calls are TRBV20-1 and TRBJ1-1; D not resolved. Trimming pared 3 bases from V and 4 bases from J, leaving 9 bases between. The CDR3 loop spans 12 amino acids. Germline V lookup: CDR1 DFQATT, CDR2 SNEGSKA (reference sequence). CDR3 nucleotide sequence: TGCAGTGCTAGGTTTATGGGCACTGAAGCTTTCTTT. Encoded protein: CSARFMGTEAFF.

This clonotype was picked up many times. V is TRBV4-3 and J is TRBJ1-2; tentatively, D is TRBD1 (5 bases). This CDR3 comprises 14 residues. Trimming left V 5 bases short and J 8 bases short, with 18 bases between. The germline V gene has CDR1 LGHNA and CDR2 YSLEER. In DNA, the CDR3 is TGCGCCAGCAGCACCCTAAGGGGAGTGGGGGGCTACACCTTC. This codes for CASSTLRGVGGYTF.

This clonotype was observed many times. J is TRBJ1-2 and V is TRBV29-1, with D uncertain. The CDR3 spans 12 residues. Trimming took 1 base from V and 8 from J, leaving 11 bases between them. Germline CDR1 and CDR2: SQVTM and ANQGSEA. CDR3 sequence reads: CSVEASPVGYTF. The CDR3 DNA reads TGCAGCGTTGAAGCAAGCCCCGTCGGCTACACCTTC.

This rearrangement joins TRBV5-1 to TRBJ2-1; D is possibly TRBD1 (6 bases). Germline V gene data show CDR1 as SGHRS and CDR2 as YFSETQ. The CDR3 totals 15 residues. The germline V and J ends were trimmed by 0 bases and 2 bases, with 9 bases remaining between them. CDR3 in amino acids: CASSLGGPPYNEQFF. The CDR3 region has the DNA TGCGCCAGCAGCTTGGGGGGGCCCCCCTACAATGAGCAGTTCTTC. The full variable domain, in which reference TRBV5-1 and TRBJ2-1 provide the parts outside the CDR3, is KAGVTQTPRYLIKTRGQQVTLSCSPISGHRSVSWYQQTPGQGLQFLFEYFSETQRNKGNFPGRFSGRQFSNSRSEMNVSTLELGDSALYLCASSLGGPPYNEQFFGPGTRLTVL.

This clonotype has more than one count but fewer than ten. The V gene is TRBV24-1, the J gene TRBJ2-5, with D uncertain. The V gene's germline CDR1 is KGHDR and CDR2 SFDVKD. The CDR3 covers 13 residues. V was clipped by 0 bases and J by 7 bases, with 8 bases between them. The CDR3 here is CATSDLLVGTQYF. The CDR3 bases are TGTGCCACCAGTGATTTGTTGGTCGGGACCCAGTACTTC.

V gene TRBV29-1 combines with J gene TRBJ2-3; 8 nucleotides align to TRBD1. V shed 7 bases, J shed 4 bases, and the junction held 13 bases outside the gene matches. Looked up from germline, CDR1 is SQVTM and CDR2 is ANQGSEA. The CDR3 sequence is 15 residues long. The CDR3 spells CSARNGQGASDTQYF. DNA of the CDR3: TGCAGCGCCCGAAATGGGCAGGGGGCATCAGATACGCAGTATTTT.

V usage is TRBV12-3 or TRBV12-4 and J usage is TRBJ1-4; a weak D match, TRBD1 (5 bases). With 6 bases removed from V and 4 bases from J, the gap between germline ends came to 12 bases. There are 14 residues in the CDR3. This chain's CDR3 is CASSPWGGNEKLFF. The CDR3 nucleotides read TGTGCCAGCAGCCCGTGGGGGGGTAATGAAAAACTGTTTTTT.

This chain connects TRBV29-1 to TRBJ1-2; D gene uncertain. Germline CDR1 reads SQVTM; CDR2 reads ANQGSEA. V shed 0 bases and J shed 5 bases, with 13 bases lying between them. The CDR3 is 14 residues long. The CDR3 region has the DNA TGCAGCGTTGAAGATCGGAGCAGGCAATATGGCTACACCTTC. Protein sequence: CSVEDRSRQYGYTF.

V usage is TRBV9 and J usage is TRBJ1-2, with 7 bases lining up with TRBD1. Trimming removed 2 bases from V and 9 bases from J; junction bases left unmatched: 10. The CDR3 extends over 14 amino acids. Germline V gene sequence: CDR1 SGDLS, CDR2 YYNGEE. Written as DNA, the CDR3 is TGTGCCAGCAGCGTCCCCGGGGACAGTAGTAGCTACACCTTC. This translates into CASSVPGDSSSYTF.

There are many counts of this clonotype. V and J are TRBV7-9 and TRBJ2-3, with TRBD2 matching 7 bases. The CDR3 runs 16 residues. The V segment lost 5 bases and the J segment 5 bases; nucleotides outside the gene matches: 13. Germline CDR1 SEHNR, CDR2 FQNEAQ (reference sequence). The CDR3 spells CASSRALAGEEDTQYF. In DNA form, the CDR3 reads TGTGCCAGCAGCCGGGCTCTCGCGGGGGAGGAAGATACGCAGTATTTT.

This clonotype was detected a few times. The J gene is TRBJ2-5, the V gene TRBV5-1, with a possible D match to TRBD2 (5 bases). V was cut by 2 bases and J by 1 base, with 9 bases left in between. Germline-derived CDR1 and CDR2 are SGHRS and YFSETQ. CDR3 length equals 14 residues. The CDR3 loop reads CASSLTGIQETQYF. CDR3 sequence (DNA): TGCGCCAGCAGCTTAACGGGAATCCAAGAGACCCAGTACTTC.

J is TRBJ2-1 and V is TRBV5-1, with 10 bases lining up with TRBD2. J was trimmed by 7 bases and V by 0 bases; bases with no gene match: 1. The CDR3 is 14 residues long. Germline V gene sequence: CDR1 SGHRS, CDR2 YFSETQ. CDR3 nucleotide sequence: TGCGCCAGCAGCTTGGAACTAGCGGGGAATGAGCAGTTCTTC. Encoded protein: CASSLELAGNEQFF. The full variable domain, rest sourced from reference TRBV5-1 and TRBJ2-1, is KAGVTQTPRYLIKTRGQQVTLSCSPISGHRSVSWYQQTPGQGLQFLFEYFSETQRNKGNFPGRFSGRQFSNSRSEMNVSTLELGDSALYLCASSLELAGNEQFFGPGTRLTVL.

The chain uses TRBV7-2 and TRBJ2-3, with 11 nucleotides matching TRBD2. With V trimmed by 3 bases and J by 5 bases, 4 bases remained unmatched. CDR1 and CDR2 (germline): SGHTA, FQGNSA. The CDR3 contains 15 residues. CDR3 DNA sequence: TGTGCCAGCAGCTTTTCCGGGACTAGCGGAGATACGCAGTATTTT. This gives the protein CASSFSGTSGDTQYF.

The CDR3 sequence: CSVDGGWDTEAFF. CDR3 in DNA: TGCAGCGTTGATGGAGGGTGGGACACTGAAGCTTTCTTT. V gene TRBV29-1 combines with J gene TRBJ1-1, with D unclear. Germline-derived CDR1 and CDR2 are SQVTM and ANQGSEA. Trimming took off 3 bases at V and 3 bases at J, with 11 bases between the two ends. The CDR3 contains 13 residues.

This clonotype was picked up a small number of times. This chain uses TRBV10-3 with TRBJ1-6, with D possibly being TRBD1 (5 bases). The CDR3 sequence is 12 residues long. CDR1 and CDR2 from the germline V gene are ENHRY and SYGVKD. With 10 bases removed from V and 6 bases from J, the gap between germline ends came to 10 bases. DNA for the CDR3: TGTGCCACCCGGGACCTTAATTCACCCCTCCACTTT. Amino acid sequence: CATRDLNSPLHF.

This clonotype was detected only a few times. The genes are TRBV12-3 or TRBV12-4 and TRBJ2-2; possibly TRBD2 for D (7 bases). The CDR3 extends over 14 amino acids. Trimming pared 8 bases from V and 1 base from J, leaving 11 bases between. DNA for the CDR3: TGTGCCAGCCGGGGGGCCGTGAACACCGGGGAGCTGTTTTTT. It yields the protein CASRGAVNTGELFF.

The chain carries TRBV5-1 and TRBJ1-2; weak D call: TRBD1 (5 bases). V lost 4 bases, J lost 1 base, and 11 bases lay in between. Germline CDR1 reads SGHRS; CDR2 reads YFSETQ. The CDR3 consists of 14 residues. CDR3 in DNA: TGCGCCAGCAGCGAATCCGGGGGTAACTATGGCTACACCTTC. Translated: CASSESGGNYGYTF.